This entry lists 20 T cell receptor beta chains sequenced from one sample in a study of blood T cell repertoires in COVID-19. Clones were read by immunoSEQ multiplex PCR, and TCRdb kept only the in-frame ones, dropping some. The sample includes 55,000 to 65,000 clones, 79% of them seen just once. Sequences were obtained from peripheral blood. The receptors derive from a man aged 60 to 75 with acute or convalescent COVID-19.

V usage is TRBV19 and J usage is TRBJ1-5; D is perhaps TRBD1 (5 bases). V was cut by 8 bases and J by 3 bases, with 20 bases left in between. The germline gives CDR1 LNHDA, CDR2 SQIVND (reference sequence). This CDR3 is built from 16 residues. The CDR3 DNA follows: TGTGCCAGTCTCGAATCGGGACTCAAGACCAATCAGCCCCAGCATTTT. Translation: CASLESGLKTNQPQHF.

The J gene is TRBJ1-1, the V gene TRBV7-9; maybe TRBD1 (5 bases). The CDR3 consists of 15 residues. Germline V lookup: CDR1 SEHNR, CDR2 FQNEAQ (reference sequence). V lost 4 bases and J lost 5, with 17 bases in between. DNA for the CDR3: TGTGCCAGCAGCTCCGTTGGGGGGTTGTTGACTGAAGCTTTCTTT. Its protein product is CASSSVGGLLTEAFF.

The chain employs TRBV12-5 and TRBJ2-2; the D is unclear. Germline lookup yields CDR1 LGHNT and CDR2 FRNRAP. This CDR3 contains 12 residues. Trimming left V 1 base short and J 5 bases short, with 2 bases between. The CDR3 sequence is CASGLATGELFF. CDR3 bases: TGTGCTAGTGGTTTGGCGACCGGGGAGCTGTTTTTT.

The V gene is TRBV5-4, the J gene TRBJ2-7, with TRBD1 matching 10 bases. The CDR3 has 15 residues. Germline-derived CDR1 and CDR2 are SGHNT and YYREEE (reference sequence). The J segment lost 3 bases and the V segment lost 4 bases, leaving 7 bases of the junction unmatched. The CDR3 sequence: CASSDMTGGFYEQYF. CDR3 DNA sequence: TGTGCCAGCAGCGATATGACAGGGGGCTTCTACGAGCAGTACTTC.

J is TRBJ1-2 and V is TRBV4-1; possible D gene TRBD1, 5 bases. V was shortened by 4 bases and J by 4 bases, with 19 bases between the two germline ends. Germline CDR1 reads MGHRA; CDR2 reads YSYEKL. The CDR3 sequence is 16 residues long. CDR3 in amino acids: CASSLRAGLGIYGYTF. CDR3 nucleotide sequence: TGCGCCAGCAGCCTAAGGGCAGGGTTGGGGATCTATGGCTACACCTTC.

The chain couples TRBV29-1 to TRBJ2-7, with TRBD1 matching 8 bases. V shed 7 bases and J 5 bases; nucleotides not matched to a gene: 4. CDR3 length: 11 amino acids. From germline, CDR1 is SQVTM and CDR2 ANQGSEA. CDR3 sequence reads: CSAWTGNEQYF. DNA of the CDR3: TGCAGCGCCTGGACAGGGAACGAGCAGTACTTC.

This chain connects TRBV2 to TRBJ1-6; 9 bases are shared with TRBD1. The CDR3 covers 15 residues. Germline V gene lookup returns CDR1 SNHLY and CDR2 FYNNEI. Trimming cost V 6 bases and J 7 bases; bases outside gene matches: 7. CDR3: CASSTQGAANSPLHF. The CDR3 DNA follows: TGTGCCAGCAGCACACAGGGGGCAGCGAATTCACCCCTCCACTTT.

A single count supports this clone. This chain connects TRBV30 to TRBJ1-3; D is undetermined. Germline CDR1 GTSNPN, CDR2 SVGIG (reference sequence). The CDR3 runs 14 residues. The V end was cut by 2 bases, the J end by 0 bases, with 8 bases between. This CDR3 reads CAWSPGFSGNTIYF. In DNA, the CDR3 is TGTGCCTGGAGTCCGGGGTTCTCTGGAAACACCATATATTTT.

The chain uses TRBV19 and TRBJ1-2; 8 nucleotides align to TRBD1. After removal of 7 bases from V and 13 bases from J, the junction contained 11 bases not matched to a gene. The CDR3 has 12 residues. Germline V gene data show CDR1 as LNHDA and CDR2 as SQIVND (reference sequence). The CDR3 protein is CASTPGQGGRTF. CDR3 sequence (DNA): TGTGCCAGTACCCCAGGACAGGGAGGTCGCACCTTC.

The chain links TRBV7-6 to TRBJ2-7, with D perhaps TRBD2 (7 bases). Trimming took 5 bases from V and 1 from J, leaving 15 bases between them. Germline CDR1 is SGHVS and CDR2 is FNYEAQ. The CDR3 spans 15 residues. CDR3 bases: TGTGCCAGCAGCCCCGAGGGGGGGGCTTCCTACGAGCAGTACTTC. It specifies CASSPEGGASYEQYF.

This chain uses TRBV7-2 with TRBJ2-1; 9 nucleotides align to TRBD1. The CDR3 is 17 residues long. Germline assignment: CDR1 SGHTA and CDR2 FQGNSA. The ends lost 1 base at V and 3 bases at J; junction bases unmatched: 7. CDR3 coding DNA: TGTGCCAGCAGCTTAGTCGACCGGGACAGGGACTACAATGAGCAGTTCTTC. Translation: CASSLVDRDRDYNEQFF.

This chain connects TRBV6-1 to TRBJ2-5, with 9 bases identical to TRBD2. Germline CDR1 reads MNHNS; CDR2 reads SASEGT. The V segment lost 2 bases and the J segment 5 bases; nucleotides outside the gene matches: 6. CDR3 length equals 15 residues. CDR3 DNA: TGTGCCAGCAGTGAACTAGCGGGGAGGAGGGAGACCCAGTACTTC. It translates to CASSELAGRRETQYF.

CDR3 region: CASTPRTGAYEQYF. The CDR3 bases are TGTGCCAGCACTCCTCGGACAGGGGCCTACGAGCAGTACTTC. This chain links TRBV2 with TRBJ2-7; 9 positions match TRBD1. V lost 7 bases and J lost 2; bases outside the gene matches: 6. Germline CDR1 is SNHLY and CDR2 is FYNNEI. CDR3 length equals 14 residues. Combining the CDR3 with reference TRBV2 and TRBJ2-7 gives the whole variable domain EPEVTQTPSHQVTQMGQEVILRCVPISNHLYFYWYRQILGQKVEFLVSFYNNEISEKSEIFDDQFSVERPDGSNFTLKIRSTKLEDSAMYFCASTPRTGAYEQYFGPGTRLTVT.

The chain joins TRBV24-1 to TRBJ2-2; 7 nucleotides match TRBD2. This CDR3 contains 15 residues. The V segment lost 10 bases and the J segment 4 bases; nucleotides outside the gene matches: 11. Germline V gives CDR1 KGHDR, CDR2 SFDVKD. The DNA of the CDR3 is TGTGCCACTCACGTGGGGCTAGCGGTCACCGGGGAGCTGTTTTTT. Amino acids: CATHVGLAVTGELFF.

This clone was observed a handful of times. The V call is TRBV6-5, the J call TRBJ1-1; D not certain. The length of the CDR3 is 13 residues. The V end was cut by 7 bases, the J end by 0 bases, with 9 bases between. Per germline, CDR1 MNHEY and CDR2 SVGAGI. The CDR3 spells CASTDGVNTEAFF. In DNA form, the CDR3 reads TGTGCCAGCACCGACGGGGTGAACACTGAAGCTTTCTTT.

V is TRBV7-3 and J is TRBJ2-5; D is ambiguous. V was clipped by 0 bases and J by 2 bases, with 4 bases between them. CDR1 and CDR2 from the germline V gene are SGHTA and FQGTGA. The length of the CDR3 is 13 residues. The CDR3: CASSLTRQETQYF. CDR3 nucleotides: TGTGCCAGCAGCTTAACGAGACAAGAGACCCAGTACTTC.

This chain links TRBV18 with TRBJ1-6, with D unclear. In germline, CDR1 is KGHSH, CDR2 LQKENI. Trimming removed 11 bases at V and 5 bases at J, with 16 bases between. CDR3 length: 14 residues. The CDR3 here is CAGRSGRDNSPLHF. Written as DNA, the CDR3 is TGTGCCGGTCGGAGCGGCAGAGATAATTCACCCCTCCACTTT.

The V and J genes are TRBV21-1 and TRBJ2-3; TRBD2 is taken as the D call from the table, unchecked against the DNA. TRBV21-1 is labeled a pseudogene. The CDR3 length is 12 residues. The CDR3 nucleotides are TGTGCCAGCAGCGAGAGCCCCCCTCGTCCCAATTTT. Its protein is CASSESPPRPNF.

The J gene is TRBJ2-3, the V gene TRBV30; 7 bases map to TRBD1. CDR1 and CDR2 (germline): GTSNPN, SVGIG (reference sequence). After removal of 6 bases from V and 6 bases from J, the junction contained 3 bases not matched to a gene. This CDR3 contains 11 residues. Here the CDR3 DNA reads TGTGCCTGTTCGACAGGGGATACGCAGTATTTT. Amino acids: CACSTGDTQYF. The variable domain in full, with the rest retrieved from reference TRBV30 and TRBJ2-3, is SQTIHQWPATLVQPVGSPLSLECTVEGTSNPNLYWYRQAAGRGLQLLFYSVGIGQISSEVPQNLSASRPQDRQFILSSKKLLLSDSGFYLCACSTGDTQYFGPGTRLTVL.

This clone was counted between two and nine times. The chain couples TRBV7-3 to TRBJ2-3, with D perhaps TRBD2 (5 bases). Trimming removed 5 bases from V and 7 bases from J, with 19 bases in between. In germline, CDR1 is SGHTA, CDR2 FQGTGA. The CDR3 is made up of 15 amino acids. CDR3 protein: CASSPGLVATNTQYF. The CDR3 DNA sequence: TGTGCCAGCAGCCCGGGGTTAGTAGCCACGAATACGCAGTATTTT.